Listed here are 28 T cell receptor beta chains from one sample, sequenced in a study of T-cell reconstitution after alpha-beta-depleted transplantation in children. TCRbeta library preparation incorporated unique molecular identifiers. TCRdb reprocessed the PCR reads with MiXCR, giving one entry per CDR3 protein. The sample contains hundreds of thousands of distinct CDR3 sequences, 15% to 20% of which appear only once. Here the sequenced sample was PBMCs from the stem cell graft donor, taken from the stem cell graft. These receptors all come from a human donor who donated a stem cell graft to a child with acute myeloid leukemia.

The chain is built from TRBV27 and TRBJ2-1; possibly TRBD1 for D (6 bases). Germline CDR1 is MNHEY and CDR2 is SMNVEV (reference sequence). This CDR3 is built from 14 residues. The germline V and J ends were trimmed by 3 bases and 4 bases, with 10 bases remaining between them. CDR3 region: CASSFRGQYNEQFF. The CDR3 DNA reads TGTGCCAGCAGTTTCAGGGGTCAATACAATGAGCAGTTCTTC.

The sample holds many counts of this clonotype. The V call is TRBV5-1, the J call TRBJ1-6; weak D call: TRBD1 (6 bases). Per the germline V gene, CDR1 is SGHRS and CDR2 is YFSETQ. The CDR3 consists of 14 residues. V was shortened by 0 bases and J by 8 bases, with 9 bases between the two germline ends. This CDR3 reads CASSLGQADSPLHF. CDR3 in DNA: TGCGCCAGCAGCTTGGGACAGGCCGATTCACCCCTCCACTTT.

This clonotype was counted a few times. This chain connects TRBV24-1 to TRBJ2-2; a weak D match, TRBD1 (6 bases). The CDR3 totals 17 residues. The V and J ends lost 0 bases and 5 bases respectively, with 15 bases between them. Germline V lookup: CDR1 KGHDR, CDR2 SFDVKD. CDR3 DNA sequence: TGTGCCACCAGTGATTTGGTCAGGGGAAGTTTTACCGGGGAGCTGTTTTTT. Amino acid sequence: CATSDLVRGSFTGELFF.

This clonotype was detected a few times. The genes are TRBV15 and TRBJ1-4; TRBD1 matches at 7 bases. Trimming at V came to 3 bases and at J to 7 bases, leaving 2 bases not matched to a gene. The V gene's germline CDR1 is LNHNV and CDR2 YYDKDF (reference sequence). The CDR3 runs 13 residues. The CDR3 coding sequence is TGTGCCACCAGCAGGGGACAGTTTGAAAAACTGTTTTTT. Translated, it gives CATSRGQFEKLFF.

This chain links TRBV12-3 or TRBV12-4 with TRBJ2-2; 12 bases align to TRBD1. There are 16 residues in the CDR3. V was clipped by 5 bases and J by 6 bases; unmatched bases: 7. The CDR3 region has the DNA TGTGCCAGCAGTATGGGACAGGGGGCTTTCCCCGGGGAGCTGTTTTTT. It translates to CASSMGQGAFPGELFF.

This clonotype was picked up a small number of times. V is TRBV5-1 and J is TRBJ2-3, with a weak D call TRBD1 (6 bases). The germline gives CDR1 SGHRS, CDR2 YFSETQ. V shed 6 bases and J shed 0 bases, with 11 bases lying between them. The CDR3 is made up of 14 amino acids. This CDR3 reads CASTSRGSTDTQYF. The CDR3 coding sequence is TGCGCCAGCACCTCAAGGGGGAGCACAGATACGCAGTATTTT.

The chain is built from TRBV7-8 and TRBJ1-1; D is uncertain. V was trimmed by 6 bases and J by 4 bases, leaving 9 bases between them. The V gene's germline CDR1 is SGHVS and CDR2 FQNEAQ. The length of the CDR3 is 12 residues. In DNA, the CDR3 is TGTGCCAGCAGTACGGGTTTCACTGAAGCTTTCTTT. It specifies CASSTGFTEAFF. The full variable domain, completed using reference TRBV7-8 and TRBJ1-1, is GAGVSQSPRYKVAKRGQDVALRCDPISGHVSLFWYQQALGQGPEFLTYFQNEAQLDKSGLPSDRFFAERPEGSVSTLKIQRTQQEDSAVYLCASSTGFTEAFFGQGTRLTVV.

The rearrangement joins TRBV7-2 to TRBJ2-1; 10 bases map to TRBD1. Trimming cost V 3 bases and J 4 bases; bases outside gene matches: 9. This CDR3 spans 17 amino acids. Germline loops: CDR1 SGHTA, CDR2 FQGNSA. The CDR3 here is CASSFRTGDRGYNEQFF. The CDR3 region has the DNA TGTGCCAGCAGCTTCCGCACCGGGGACAGGGGTTACAATGAGCAGTTCTTC.

This clonotype was observed at least ten times. The chain carries TRBV4-2 and TRBJ1-1; TRBD1 agrees at 8 bases. The germline V gene has CDR1 LGHNA and CDR2 YNFKEQ. V was pared by 1 base and J by 5 bases, with 0 bases of the junction left unmatched. The CDR3 runs 13 residues. CDR3 in amino acids: CASSQGQGTEAFF. CDR3 in DNA: TGTGCCAGCAGCCAAGGACAGGGGACTGAAGCTTTCTTT.

This clonotype was observed a handful of times. This chain connects TRBV18 to TRBJ2-5; no clear D gene. Germline CDR1 is KGHSH and CDR2 is LQKENI. Trimming pared 2 bases from V and 5 bases from J, leaving 3 bases between. This CDR3 has 11 residues. The CDR3 protein is CASSPDETQYF. The CDR3, as DNA: TGTGCCAGCTCACCAGATGAGACCCAGTACTTC. Looking up the rest from reference TRBV18 and TRBJ2-5 gives the full variable domain: NAGVMQNPRHLVRRRGQEARLRCSPMKGHSHVYWYRQLPEEGLKFMVYLQKENIIDESGMPKERFSAEFPKEGPSILRIQQVVRGDSAAYFCASSPDETQYFGPGTRLLVL.

This clonotype was counted a few times. This chain uses TRBV7-2 with TRBJ1-6; D is unclear. With 5 bases removed from V and 1 base from J, the gap between germline ends came to 12 bases. The CDR3 length is 16 residues. Germline V gene data show CDR1 as SGHTA and CDR2 as FQGNSA. The CDR3 DNA follows: TGTGCCAGCAGCCCAGGCCGAGCGTCCTATAATTCACCCCTCCACTTT. Translating it yields CASSPGRASYNSPLHF.

The chain couples TRBV10-1 to TRBJ1-3; D remains ambiguous. The CDR3 loop spans 11 amino acids. The germline V and J ends were trimmed by 8 bases and 8 bases, with 10 bases remaining between them. From germline, CDR1 is WNHNN and CDR2 SYGVQD (reference sequence). DNA of the CDR3: TGCGCCAGCGGAGTCGGAGACACCATATATTTT. Translated, it gives CASGVGDTIYF.

This clonotype was seen at least ten times. In DNA form, the CDR3 reads TGTGCCAGCAGTGAATTAGAAGAGACAGGACTGAACACTGAAGCTTTCTTT. It codes for CASSELEETGLNTEAFF. This chain links TRBV25-1 with TRBJ1-1; the D gene is possibly TRBD1 (6 bases). Germline V gene data show CDR1 as MGHDK and CDR2 as SYGVNS. Trimming left V 1 base short and J 0 bases short, with 15 bases between. The CDR3 is 17 amino acids.

For this clonotype: The junction differs from germline at one of its ends, possibly a read error. This sequence joins TRBV4-1 and TRBJ1-3; D possibly corresponds to TRBD1 (6 bases). Germline V lookup: CDR1 MGHRA, CDR2 YSYEKL. This CDR3 comprises 17 residues. The DNA of the CDR3 is TGCGCCAGCAGCCAAGATCGCCAGGGGAGGTGGAGAAACACCATAGATTTT. Encoded protein: CASSQDRQGRWRNTIDF.

The sample holds one count of this clonotype. A much more abundant neighbour one base away suggests this may be a read error. No conserved phenylalanine or tryptophan ends this CDR3, so it is likely a read error. The chain combines TRBV20-1 with TRBJ2-1, with a tentative D call TRBD1 (5 bases). Germline V gives CDR1 DFQATT, CDR2 SNEGSKA (reference sequence). Trimming pared 1 base from V and 4 bases from J, leaving 14 bases between. The CDR3 contains 15 residues. The CDR3 loop is CSARGSLTVYNEQFS. CDR3 nucleotides: TGCAGTGCTAGAGGGAGCCTGACAGTTTACAATGAGCAGTTCTCC.

This clonotype was detected ten times or more. The gene calls are TRBV5-4 and TRBJ1-5, with D tentatively TRBD1 (6 bases). The V gene's germline CDR1 is SGHNT and CDR2 YYREEE (reference sequence). This CDR3 is 13 amino acids long. V shed 9 bases and J shed 4 bases, with 14 bases lying between them. The DNA of the CDR3 is TGTGCCACCCAAGGGGGGCCAAATCAGCCCCAGCATTTT. It encodes CATQGGPNQPQHF.

V and J are TRBV7-3 and TRBJ2-2; D is perhaps TRBD1 (6 bases). V lost 4 bases and J 0 bases, leaving 12 bases between the germline ends. Looked up from germline, CDR1 is SGHTA and CDR2 is FQGTGA. CDR3 length: 16 residues. DNA for the CDR3: TGTGCCAGCAGCTCCCAGGGGCCCGCGAACACCGGGGAGCTGTTTTTT. This gives the protein CASSSQGPANTGELFF.

As for this clonotype: Compared with germline, one end of the junction differs, possibly owing to a read error. The chain joins TRBV7-9 to TRBJ2-1; D may be TRBD1 (6 bases). Germline CDR1 and CDR2: SEHNR and FQNEAQ (reference sequence). The length of the CDR3 is 12 residues. The CDR3 DNA is TGTACCAGCAGCTTTCCCCAGGGGTTTCAGTTCTTC. This codes for CTSSFPQGFQFF.

The gene calls are TRBV6-1 and TRBJ1-5; a possible D gene is TRBD1 (6 bases). The CDR3 spans 18 residues. CDR1 and CDR2 from the germline V gene are MNHNS and SASEGT. With 6 bases removed from V and 1 base from J, the gap between germline ends came to 22 bases. The CDR3 spells CASRPIGSTGASNQPQHF. For the CDR3, the DNA is TGTGCCAGCAGGCCCATCGGCTCTACGGGGGCGAGCAATCAGCCCCAGCATTTT.

This clonotype came up a few times. This chain connects TRBV20-1 to TRBJ1-1; 9 nucleotides agree with TRBD1. The CDR3 runs 15 residues. Germline V gene sequence: CDR1 DFQATT, CDR2 SNEGSKA (reference sequence). V was clipped by 3 bases and J by 1 base; unmatched bases: 6. The CDR3 region has the DNA TGCAGTGCTAGGAACAGGGGGCTGAGGAACACTGAAGCTTTCTTT. Amino acid sequence: CSARNRGLRNTEAFF.

This clonotype was detected ten times or more. This chain links TRBV24-1 with TRBJ2-5; possibly TRBD2 for D (6 bases). CDR1 KGHDR and CDR2 SFDVKD come from the germline V gene. The V and J ends lost 7 bases and 0 bases respectively, with 14 bases between them. The CDR3 spans 15 residues. CDR3 in amino acids: CATRASVGNQETQYF. The DNA of the CDR3 is TGTGCCACCAGAGCTAGCGTCGGGAACCAAGAGACCCAGTACTTC.

The chain has TRBV7-2 and TRBJ1-2, with D tentatively TRBD1 (6 bases). V lost 6 bases to trimming and J lost 4 bases, with 12 bases between them. The CDR3 totals 13 residues. From germline, CDR1 is SGHTA and CDR2 FQGNSA. In nucleotides, the CDR3 is TGTGCCAGCAGTCCGGACAGTCTCTATGGCTACACCTTC. Translation: CASSPDSLYGYTF. The variable domain in full, completed from reference TRBV7-2 and TRBJ1-2, reads GAGVSQSPSNKVTEKGKDVELRCDPISGHTALYWYRQSLGQGLEFLIYFQGNSAPDKSGLPSDRFSAERTGGSVSTLTIQRTQQEDSAVYLCASSPDSLYGYTFGSGTRLTVV.

A few counts support this clonotype. The chain carries TRBV30 and TRBJ2-7; no definite D call. V was shortened by 2 bases and J by 5 bases, with 10 bases between the two germline ends. This CDR3 region has 12 residues. Germline CDR1 GTSNPN, CDR2 SVGIG (reference sequence). CDR3: CAWSPQENEQYF. DNA of the CDR3: TGTGCCTGGAGTCCCCAGGAAAACGAGCAGTACTTC.

The table lists this clonotype with a count of one. The V gene is TRBV11-2, the J gene TRBJ2-2; possible D gene TRBD1, 8 bases. The CDR3 loop spans 16 amino acids. Germline V gene sequence: CDR1 SGHAT, CDR2 FQNNGV. Trimming stripped 2 bases from V and 5 bases from J, with 15 bases between. Here the CDR3 DNA reads TGTGCCAGCAGCTTATTTGTACAGGGGGGGACCGGGGAGCTGTTTTTT. Translation: CASSLFVQGGTGELFF.

This clonotype has a count of ten or more. V gene TRBV24-1 combines with J gene TRBJ1-1; possibly TRBD1 for D (6 bases). CDR3 length: 12 amino acids. CDR1 KGHDR and CDR2 SFDVKD come from the germline V gene. Deletions cut 4 bases from V and 11 bases from J, with 13 bases between. The CDR3 spells CATSEVGGEAFF. The DNA for the CDR3 is TGTGCCACCAGTGAGGTCGGGGGCGAGGCTTTCTTT.

J is TRBJ1-1 and V is TRBV7-9, with D possibly being TRBD1 (5 bases). From germline, CDR1 is SEHNR and CDR2 FQNEAQ (reference sequence). The CDR3 covers 16 residues. Trimming took 3 bases from V and 5 from J, leaving 19 bases between them. CDR3: CASSFLFTGTQTEAFF. CDR3 nucleotide sequence: TGTGCCAGCAGCTTCCTATTCACCGGGACGCAAACTGAAGCTTTCTTT.

This clonotype was seen many times. This chain joins TRBV20-1 and TRBJ1-1, with D uncertain. Germline V gene sequence: CDR1 DFQATT, CDR2 SNEGSKA (reference sequence). The CDR3 extends over 15 amino acids. With 0 bases removed from V and 4 bases from J, the gap between germline ends came to 15 bases. The CDR3 is CSARDQSGKGTEAFF. In DNA, the CDR3 is TGCAGTGCTAGAGATCAGTCGGGGAAAGGCACTGAAGCTTTCTTT.

This clonotype was counted between two and nine times. V gene TRBV12-3 or TRBV12-4 combines with J gene TRBJ2-5, with 8 bases lining up with TRBD2. CDR3 length: 17 residues. V was clipped by 3 bases and J by 4 bases; unmatched bases: 13. CDR3 sequence: CASSLKVTSERVETQYF. In DNA, the CDR3 is TGTGCCAGCAGTTTGAAGGTGACTAGCGAACGGGTAGAGACCCAGTACTTC.